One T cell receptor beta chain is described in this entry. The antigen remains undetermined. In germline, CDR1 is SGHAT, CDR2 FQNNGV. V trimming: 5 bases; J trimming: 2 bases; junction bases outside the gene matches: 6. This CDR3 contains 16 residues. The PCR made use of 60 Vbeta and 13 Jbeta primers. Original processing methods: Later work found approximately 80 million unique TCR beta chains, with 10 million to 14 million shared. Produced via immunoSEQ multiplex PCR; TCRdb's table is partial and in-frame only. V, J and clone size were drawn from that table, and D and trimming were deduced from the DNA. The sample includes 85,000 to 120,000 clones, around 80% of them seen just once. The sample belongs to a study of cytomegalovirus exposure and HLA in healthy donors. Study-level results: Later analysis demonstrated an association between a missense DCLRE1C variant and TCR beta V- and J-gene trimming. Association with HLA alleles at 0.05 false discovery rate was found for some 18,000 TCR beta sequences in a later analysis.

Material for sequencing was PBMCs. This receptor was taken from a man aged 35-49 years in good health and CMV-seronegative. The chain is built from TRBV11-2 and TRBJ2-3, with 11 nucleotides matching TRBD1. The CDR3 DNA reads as TGTGCCAGCAGCCCCTGGGACAGGGGGGCCACAGATACGCAGTATTTT. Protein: CASSPWDRGATDTQYF.